Shown below are 5 T cell receptor beta chains from a single sample sequenced in a study of response to subunit inactivated influenza vaccine. TCRdb reprocessed the RT-PCR reads via MiXCR and lists one record per CDR3 protein. The repertoire holds a few hundred thousand distinct CDR3 sequences, about 10% seen once, with 9.5% to 15% in the top ten. This specimen was PBMCs from blood, taken around seven weeks after vaccination. The receptors originated from a man aged 50 to 59 who received an inactivated influenza vaccine.

The genes are TRBV11-2 and TRBJ2-1, with D perhaps TRBD1 or TRBD2 (5 bases each). The V end lost 5 bases, the J end lost 2 bases, and 16 bases lay between the germline ends. Germline V gene data show CDR1 as SGHAT and CDR2 as FQNNGV. This CDR3 spans 16 amino acids. This CDR3 reads CASSPVPGGTYNEQFF. The CDR3 DNA reads TGTGCCAGCAGCCCGGTTCCTGGGGGAACCTACAATGAGCAGTTCTTC.

This clonotype has ten or more counts. V is TRBV28 and J is TRBJ2-5; the D gene is possibly TRBD1 (5 bases). This CDR3 contains 14 residues. V lost 3 bases to trimming and J lost 2 bases, with 10 bases between them. CDR1 and CDR2 (germline): MDHEN, SYDVKM. The CDR3 loop reads CASSFVGAQETQYF. The CDR3 DNA reads TGTGCCAGCAGTTTCGTAGGGGCACAAGAGACCCAGTACTTC.

This clonotype was picked up many times. The V and J genes are TRBV5-1 and TRBJ1-5; D unclear. The ends were cut back, 4 bases at V and 6 bases at J, with 11 bases in the middle. Germline V gene lookup returns CDR1 SGHRS and CDR2 YFSETQ. The CDR3 runs to 13 residues. The CDR3 region is CASSPVWGQPQHF. The CDR3 DNA reads TGCGCCAGCAGCCCTGTATGGGGTCAGCCCCAGCATTTT.

A word on this clonotype: Being one base from a much bigger clone, this may be a read error. The J gene is TRBJ2-5, the V gene TRBV15; D is uncertain. The DNA matches TRBJ2-1 better at its end, which makes the J call doubtful. Germline loops: CDR1 LNHNV, CDR2 YYDKDF (reference sequence). CDR3 length: 13 amino acids. The CDR3 bases are TGTGCCACCAGCCAGAACAGCCAAGAGACCCAGTTCTTC. The encoded protein is CATSQNSQETQFF.

This clonotype was found a few times. The CDR3 region has the DNA TGCAGCGTTCTGGGGGACAGGAGCTCCTACGAGCAGTACTTC. Its translation: CSVLGDRSSYEQYF. V and J are TRBV29-1 and TRBJ2-7; TRBD1 matches at 8 bases. This CDR3 region has 14 residues. The germline V gene encodes CDR1 SQVTM and CDR2 ANQGSEA. Trimming removed 5 bases from V and 0 bases from J; junction bases left unmatched: 6.